This TCR beta chain was sequenced during a study of quantifying T cell responses using KT2 cells. Study overall: Reverse transcription used primers in the TCR alpha and beta constant regions. Under optimum conditions, T4 ligation efficiency was estimated at more than 9.5%.

This clonotype has more than one count but fewer than ten. Each cDNA got a UMI-containing oligo ligated at its 3' end. An equimolar mix of RC1.1 and RC1.2 primed the beta chain across TRBC1 and TRBC2. TCRdb itself ran the UMI-ligation and nested PCR reads through MiXCR, one entry per CDR3 protein. The sample lists roughly 50,000 distinct CDR3 sequences, 9% to 15% occurring once. Known numbers of the T cell clone KT2 were added to PBMC. The TCR originated in a human donor. Sequenced: PBMCs spiked with cells of the T cell clone KT2.

The CDR3 sequence: CAWSPPPGLSYNEQFF. CDR3 nucleotides: TGTGCCTGGAGTCCCCCGCCGGGACTATCCTACAATGAGCAGTTCTTC. J is TRBJ2-1 and V is TRBV30; 7 nucleotides agree with TRBD2. Germline CDR1 and CDR2: GTSNPN and SVGIG (reference sequence). J lost 1 base, V lost 2 bases, and 8 bases had no gene match. The CDR3 runs to 16 residues.